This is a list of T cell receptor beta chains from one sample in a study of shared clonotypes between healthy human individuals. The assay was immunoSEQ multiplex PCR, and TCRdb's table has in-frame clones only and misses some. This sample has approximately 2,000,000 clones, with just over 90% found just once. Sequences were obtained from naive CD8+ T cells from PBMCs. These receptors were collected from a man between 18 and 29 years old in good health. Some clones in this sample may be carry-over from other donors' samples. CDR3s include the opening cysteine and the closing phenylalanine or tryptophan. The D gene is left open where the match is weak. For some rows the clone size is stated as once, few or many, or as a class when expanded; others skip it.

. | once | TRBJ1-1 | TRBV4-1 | TGCGCCAGCAGCCAAGGGCGGTTGAACACTGAAGCTTTCTTT | CASSQGRLNTEAFF
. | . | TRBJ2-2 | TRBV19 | TGTGCCAGTAGCGTCGGGTATGGGGACACCGGGGAGCTGTTTTTT | CASSVGYGDTGELFF
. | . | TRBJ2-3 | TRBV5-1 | TGCGCCAGCAGCCCCTCCGGCACAGATACGCAGTATTTT | CASSPSGTDTQYF
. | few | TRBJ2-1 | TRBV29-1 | TGCAGCGTTAGAGACGCAATATTCAATGAGCAGTTCTTC | CSVRDAIFNEQFF
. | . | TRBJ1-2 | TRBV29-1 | TGCAGCGCCGATCGGGGCGGCCTTCTGGGCGGCTACACCTTC | CSADRGGLLGGYTF
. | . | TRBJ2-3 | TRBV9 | TGTGCCAGCAGCGTAGGTTCTAGCACAGATACGCAGTATTTT | CASSVGSSTDTQYF
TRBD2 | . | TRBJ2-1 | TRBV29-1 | TGCAGCGTCCCTTTAGCGGGAGTAGCCTACAATGAGCAGTTCTTC | CSVPLAGVAYNEQFF
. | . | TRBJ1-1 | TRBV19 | TGTGCCAGTAGTCCCTCCCCGCCGGGGGTCATGAACACTGAAGCTTTCTTT | CASSPSPPGVMNTEAFF
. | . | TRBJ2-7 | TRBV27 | TGTGCCAGCGCTCTGCAGCAGGGGACCTACGAGCAGTACTTC | CASALQQGTYEQYF
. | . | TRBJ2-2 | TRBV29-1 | TGCAGCGGGCTAGGGGGGTCTCACCCCGGGGAGCTGTTTTTT | CSGLGGSHPGELFF
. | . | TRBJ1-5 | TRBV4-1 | TGCGCCAGCAGCCAAGAGGTGGCTCTCAGCAATCAGCCCCAGCATTTT | CASSQEVALSNQPQHF
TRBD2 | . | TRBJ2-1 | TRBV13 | TGTGCCAGCAGGCGGAGCGGGGCCCCGGGACCTGAGCAGTTCTTC | CASRRSGAPGPEQFF
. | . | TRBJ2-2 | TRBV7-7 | TGTGCCAGCAGCTCCGACAGGAACACCGGGGAGCTGTTTTTT | CASSSDRNTGELFF
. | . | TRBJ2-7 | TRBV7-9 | TGTGCCAGCAGCTTAGGGCGGAGCTCCTACGAGCAGTACTTC | CASSLGRSSYEQYF
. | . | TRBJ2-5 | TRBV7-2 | TGTGCCAGCAGCTTAGAAGTGGATCGGTACCAAGAGACCCAGTACTTC | CASSLEVDRYQETQYF
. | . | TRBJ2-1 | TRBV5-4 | TGTGCCAGCAGCTTGGACCTTGGGGGCTCCTACAATGAGCAGTTCTTC | CASSLDLGGSYNEQFF
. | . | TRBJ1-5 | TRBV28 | TGTGCCAGCAAGGACGTATACTTAAATCAGCCCCAGCATTTT | CASKDVYLNQPQHF
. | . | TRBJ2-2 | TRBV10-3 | TGTGCCATCAGTGTGGGGGTATCGACCTCCGGCACCGGGGAGCTGTTTTTT | CAISVGVSTSGTGELFF
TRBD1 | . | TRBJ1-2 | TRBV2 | TGTGCCGGACCCCGGGACAGCCAACTCTATGGCTACACCTTC | CAGPRDSQLYGYTF
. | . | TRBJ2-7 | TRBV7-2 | TGTGCCAGCAGCAGCGGTTTTATCTCCTACGAGCAGTACTTC | CASSSGFISYEQYF
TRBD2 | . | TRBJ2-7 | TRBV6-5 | TGTGCCAGCAGTTACTTAGCGGGAGGGTCCCCACGCGAGCAGTACTTC | CASSYLAGGSPREQYF
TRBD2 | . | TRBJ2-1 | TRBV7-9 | TGTGCCAGCAGCCCCGTAGCGGGAGGGCCTCTCAATGAGCAGTTCTTC | CASSPVAGGPLNEQFF
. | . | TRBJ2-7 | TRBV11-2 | TGTGCCAGCAGCTTGGGCGGACCCTACGAGCAGTACTTC | CASSLGGPYEQYF
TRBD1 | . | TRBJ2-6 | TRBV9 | TGTGCCAGCAGCGAGGGTGGACAGGGAATATCTGGGGCCAACGTCCTGACTTTC | CASSEGGQGISGANVLTF
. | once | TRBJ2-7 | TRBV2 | TGTGCCAGCAAGGAGGGGATTCGGCGCGAGCAGTACTTC | CASKEGIRREQYF
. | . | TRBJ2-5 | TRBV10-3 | TGTGCCATCAGTGGACAGATCCAAGAGACCCAGTACTTC | CAISGQIQETQYF
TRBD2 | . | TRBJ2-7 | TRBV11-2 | TGTGCCAGCAGCTTCAGCCGGGACTACAACGAGCAGTACTTC | CASSFSRDYNEQYF
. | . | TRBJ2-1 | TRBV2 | TGTGCCAGCAGTGAACTATATGAGCAGTTCTTC | CASSELYEQFF
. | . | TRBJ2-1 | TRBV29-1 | TGCAGCGTTGAAGTTGAACGATACCTCAATGAGCAGTTCTTC | CSVEVERYLNEQFF
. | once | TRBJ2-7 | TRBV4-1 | TGCGCCAGCAGCCAAGTTTCCCATCCCGAAGGCGAGCAGTACTTC | CASSQVSHPEGEQYF
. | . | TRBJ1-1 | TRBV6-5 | TGTGCCAGCAGGACCGGGATGAACACTGAAGCTTTCTTT | CASRTGMNTEAFF
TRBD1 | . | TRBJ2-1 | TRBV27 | TGTGCCAGCAGTCTAATCCGGGACAGCTTTGAGCAGTTCTTC | CASSLIRDSFEQFF
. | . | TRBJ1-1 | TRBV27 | TGTGCCAGCAGTTTATCTTATACCATGGGCAGGGCACCTGAAGCTTTCTTT | CASSLSYTMGRAPEAFF
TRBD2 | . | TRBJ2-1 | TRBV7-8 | TGTGCCAGCAGCCGTCCGGGCGGGAGGTCCTACAATGAGCAGTTCTTC | CASSRPGGRSYNEQFF
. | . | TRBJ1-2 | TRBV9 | TGTGCCAGCAGCTCCAGAGGGACGGAACTCTATGGCTACACCTTC | CASSSRGTELYGYTF
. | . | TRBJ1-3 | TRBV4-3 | TGCGCCAGCAGCCTAACAGCGAACTCTGGAAACACCATATATTTT | CASSLTANSGNTIYF
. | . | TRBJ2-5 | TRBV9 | TGTGCCAGCAGCGAGGGGGGCCCTAAGGGGAGAGAGACCCAGTACTTC | CASSEGGPKGRETQYF
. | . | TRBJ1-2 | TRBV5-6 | TGTGCCAGCAGCCTTTCGACAGGAGGACTCTATGGCTACACCTTC | CASSLSTGGLYGYTF
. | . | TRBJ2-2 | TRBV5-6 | TGTGCCAGCAGCCCGGCTTGGGCGGGGACCGGGGAGCTGTTTTTT | CASSPAWAGTGELFF
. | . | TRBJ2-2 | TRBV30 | TGTGCCTGGAGTCCCCTCCGGAACACCGGGGAGCTGTTTTTT | CAWSPLRNTGELFF
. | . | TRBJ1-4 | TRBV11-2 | TGTGCCAGCAGCTTACGTACAGTAGGTAATGAAAAACTGTTTTTT | CASSLRTVGNEKLFF
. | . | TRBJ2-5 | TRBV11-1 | TGTGCCAGCAGCCCCCTGGGAGCGGTACAAGAGACCCAGTACTTC | CASSPLGAVQETQYF
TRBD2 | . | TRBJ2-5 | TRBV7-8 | TGTGCCAGCAGCTTAAGGGCGGGAGGGTTAGAGACCCAGTACTTC | CASSLRAGGLETQYF
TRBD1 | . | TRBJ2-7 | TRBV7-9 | TGTGCCAGCAGCTTCGGGACAGCGACCTACGAGCAGTACTTC | CASSFGTATYEQYF
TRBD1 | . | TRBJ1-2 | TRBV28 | TGTGCCAGCAGTCTTGGACAGGGGGTCTATGGCTACACCTTC | CASSLGQGVYGYTF
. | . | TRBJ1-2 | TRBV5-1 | TGCGCCAGCAGCCCTCCCCTATTGACGGACGGCTACACCTTC | CASSPPLLTDGYTF